This passage covers 23 T cell receptor beta chains from one sample sequenced in a study of cytomegalovirus exposure and HLA in healthy donors. PCR employed 60 Vbeta and 13 Jbeta primers. TCRdb keeps only in-frame clones here, not all; method: immunoSEQ multiplex PCR. The data show some 170,000 clones, roughly four fifths seen once. Material for sequencing was PBMCs. The source is a woman in her forties in good health and CMV-seronegative.

The J gene is TRBJ2-1, the V gene TRBV27; a weak D match, TRBD2 (5 bases). The CDR3 covers 14 residues. Germline V CDR1 and CDR2: MNHEY, SMNVEV (reference sequence). The V end was cut by 9 bases, the J end by 4 bases, with 16 bases between. The DNA for the CDR3 is TGTGCCAGTCAACTGGGAGTGGGGTACAATGAGCAGTTCTTC. The encoded protein is CASQLGVGYNEQFF.

The genes are TRBV30 and TRBJ2-1; 7 bases are a match to TRBD2. The J segment lost 6 bases and the V segment lost 4 bases, leaving 6 bases of the junction unmatched. Germline values: CDR1 GTSNPN, CDR2 SVGIG (reference sequence). The CDR3 length is 13 residues. As DNA, the CDR3 is TGTGCCTGGATTCGGGAGGTACCCAATGAGCAGTTCTTC. Translation gives CAWIREVPNEQFF. Using reference TRBV30 and TRBJ2-1 for the parts outside the CDR3, the full variable domain is SQTIHQWPATLVQPVGSPLSLECTVEGTSNPNLYWYRQAAGRGLQLLFYSVGIGQISSEVPQNLSASRPQDRQFILSSKKLLLSDSGFYLCAWIREVPNEQFFGPGTRLTVL.

The J gene is TRBJ2-1, the V gene TRBV2, with D maybe TRBD2 (5 bases). Germline V lookup: CDR1 SNHLY, CDR2 FYNNEI. With 4 bases removed from V and 7 bases from J, the gap between germline ends came to 5 bases. This CDR3 comprises 11 residues. CDR3 protein: CASSGENEQFF. Here the CDR3 DNA reads TGTGCCAGCAGTGGGGAGAATGAGCAGTTCTTC. The whole variable domain, remainder taken from reference TRBV2 and TRBJ2-1, is EPEVTQTPSHQVTQMGQEVILRCVPISNHLYFYWYRQILGQKVEFLVSFYNNEISEKSEIFDDQFSVERPDGSNFTLKIRSTKLEDSAMYFCASSGENEQFFGPGTRLTVL.

As to this clone: The CDR3 ends on some other residue instead of the conserved phenylalanine or tryptophan, so this is likely a read error. The limits of the CDR3 on the DNA are not certain, so only TCRdb's listed CDR3 is given. The rearrangement uses TRBV6-1 and TRBJ2-7; the D call in the table, TRBD1, was not verified against the DNA. Per germline, CDR1 MNHNS and CDR2 SASEGT. Including both end residues, the CDR3 is 10 amino acids long. CDR3 region: CASSEGGLTI.

This clone is a singleton in its sample. In nucleotides, the CDR3 is TGTGCCAGCAGTGTCAAGGGTGGACAGAGGCCAGATACGCAGTATTTT. Translating it yields CASSVKGGQRPDTQYF. The gene calls are TRBV6-1 and TRBJ2-3, with D perhaps TRBD1 (6 bases). Between the trimmed V and J ends, which lost 4 bases and 4 bases, there was a span of 18 bases. The CDR3 loop spans 16 amino acids. Germline V gene data show CDR1 as MNHNS and CDR2 as SASEGT.

This chain joins TRBV19 and TRBJ1-2, with unresolved D. With 3 bases removed from V and 5 bases from J, the gap between germline ends came to 13 bases. Germline V CDR1 and CDR2: LNHDA, SQIVND (reference sequence). The CDR3 runs 14 residues. The CDR3 nucleotides are TGTGCCAGTAGTATCTTGGCAGGAGGGTATGGCTACACCTTC. It codes for CASSILAGGYGYTF.

The chain employs TRBV7-9 and TRBJ2-1; 11 nucleotides agree with TRBD2. Germline-derived CDR1 and CDR2 are SEHNR and FQNEAQ (reference sequence). V gave up 4 bases and J gave up 6 bases; unmatched junction bases: 8. The CDR3 loop spans 16 amino acids. The CDR3 loop reads CASSSLSGRAFNEQFF. The DNA of the CDR3 is TGTGCCAGCAGCTCCCTTAGCGGGAGGGCCTTCAATGAGCAGTTCTTC.

The chain recombines TRBV29-1 with TRBJ2-1; perhaps TRBD1 as D (5 bases). Trimming stripped 6 bases from V and 10 bases from J, with 13 bases between. The CDR3 loop spans 11 amino acids. Germline lookup yields CDR1 SQVTM and CDR2 ANQGSEA. CDR3 bases: TGCAGCGTCGAAAGGGGTCGGGAGCAGTTCTTC. Translating gives CSVERGREQFF.

This clone was seen a handful of times. In nucleotides, the CDR3 is TGTGCCAGCAGCTTCGAGCGGACCTCCTACAATGAGCAGTTCTTC. It encodes CASSFERTSYNEQFF. The chain links TRBV7-9 to TRBJ2-1; D may be TRBD2 (5 bases). V was clipped by 3 bases and J by 0 bases, with 9 bases between them. This CDR3 contains 15 residues. Germline V gene data show CDR1 as SEHNR and CDR2 as FQNEAQ (reference sequence). The whole variable domain, remainder taken from reference TRBV7-9 and TRBJ2-1, is DTGVSQNPRHKITKRGQNVTFRCDPISEHNRLYWYRQTLGQGPEFLTYFQNEAQLEKSRLLSDRFSAERPKGSFSTLEIQRTEQGDSAMYLCASSFERTSYNEQFFGPGTRLTVL.

V is TRBV5-8 and J is TRBJ1-5; TRBD1 might be the D (6 bases). Germline CDR1 SGHTS, CDR2 YDEGEE. The CDR3 has 14 amino acids. V lost 3 bases and J 2 bases, leaving 9 bases between the germline ends. CDR3 nucleotides: TGTGCCAGCAGCTCCAGGGGTGGCAATCAGCCCCAGCATTTT. It specifies CASSSRGGNQPQHF.

This CDR3 reads CASSASGQGGETQYF. CDR3 bases: TGTGCCAGCAGTGCATCGGGACAGGGGGGAGAGACCCAGTACTTC. This chain connects TRBV6-1 to TRBJ2-5, with TRBD1 matching 11 bases. CDR1 is MNHNS, CDR2 SASEGT, per germline. This CDR3 region has 15 residues. V shed 4 bases, J shed 4 bases, and the junction held 5 bases outside the gene matches.

This rearrangement joins TRBV7-9 to TRBJ1-1; D unclear. The CDR3 covers 13 residues. CDR1 is SEHNR, CDR2 FQNEAQ, per germline (reference sequence). The V gene lost 7 bases and the J gene lost 5 bases, with 14 bases spanning the gap. The CDR3 loop reads CASTRVERTEAFF. CDR3 nucleotide sequence: TGTGCCAGCACGAGGGTGGAGCGGACTGAAGCTTTCTTT.

The chain links TRBV7-9 to TRBJ2-3; 9 bases agree with TRBD1. The V and J ends lost 4 bases and 4 bases, in that order; junction bases with no gene match: 6. Germline V gene data show CDR1 as SEHNR and CDR2 as FQNEAQ (reference sequence). CDR3 length: 15 amino acids. CDR3: CASSSPGQGPDTQYF. CDR3 bases: TGTGCCAGCAGCTCTCCGGGACAGGGCCCAGATACGCAGTATTTT.

The chain links TRBV7-9 to TRBJ2-2; possibly TRBD2 for D (5 bases). Germline V gene sequence: CDR1 SEHNR, CDR2 FQNEAQ (reference sequence). This CDR3 comprises 16 residues. The V end lost 4 bases, the J end lost 1 base, and 13 bases lay between the germline ends. CDR3 region: CASSSLRGKNTGELFF. CDR3 DNA: TGTGCCAGCAGCTCCCTACGGGGTAAGAACACCGGGGAGCTGTTTTTT.

V gene TRBV5-6 combines with J gene TRBJ2-7, with D possibly being TRBD2 (5 bases). This CDR3 is built from 13 residues. Trimming removed 5 bases from V and 7 bases from J, with 16 bases in between. CDR1 is SGHDT and CDR2 is YYEEEE in the germline V gene. Here the CDR3 reads CASRPTSTGEQYF. CDR3 coding DNA: TGTGCCAGCAGACCTACTAGTACTGGGGAGCAGTACTTC.

The genes are TRBV6-1 and TRBJ2-7; 7 bases fit TRBD1. CDR1 MNHNS and CDR2 SASEGT come from the germline V gene. CDR3 length: 15 amino acids. V was pared by 2 bases and J by 2 bases, with 6 bases of the junction left unmatched. In DNA form, the CDR3 reads TGTGCCAGCAGTGAACCTGGACAGGCAACCTACGAGCAGTACTTC. It specifies CASSEPGQATYEQYF.

The J gene is TRBJ2-1, the V gene TRBV5-6, with 7 nucleotides matching TRBD1. Germline trimming cut 3 bases from V and 7 bases from J; bases unmatched to any gene: 7. This CDR3 comprises 14 residues. Germline CDR1 reads SGHDT; CDR2 reads YYEEEE. In nucleotides, the CDR3 is TGTGCCAGCAGCTACCTAGACAGGGCGAATGAGCAGTTCTTC. It specifies CASSYLDRANEQFF.

CDR3 sequence reads: CASSTSSPFYTF. DNA of the CDR3: TGTGCCAGTAGTACGAGCTCCCCTTTCTACACCTTC. The chain combines TRBV19 with TRBJ1-2; D gene uncertain. Germline CDR1 is LNHDA and CDR2 is SQIVND (reference sequence). V was trimmed by 4 bases and J by 10 bases, leaving 13 bases between them. The CDR3 loop spans 12 amino acids.

This clone was recorded a few times. This chain joins TRBV5-6 and TRBJ1-5, with 7 bases aligning to TRBD1. The CDR3 contains 15 residues. Germline V gene data show CDR1 as SGHDT and CDR2 as YYEEEE. Trimming cost V 3 bases and J 0 bases; bases outside gene matches: 3. Written as DNA, the CDR3 is TGTGCCAGCAGCTACAGGGGTTATAGCAATCAGCCCCAGCATTTT. Translating it yields CASSYRGYSNQPQHF. The whole variable domain, filled in from reference TRBV5-6 and TRBJ1-5, reads DAGVTQSPTHLIKTRGQQVTLRCSPKSGHDTVSWYQQALGQGPQFIFQYYEEEERQRGNFPDRFSGHQFPNYSSELNVNALLLGDSALYLCASSYRGYSNQPQHFGDGTRLSIL.

The rearrangement uses TRBV7-9 and TRBJ2-1; 13 nucleotides align to TRBD2. The V gene's germline CDR1 is SEHNR and CDR2 FQNEAQ (reference sequence). The trim removed 1 base at V and 5 bases at J, leaving 8 bases unmatched. CDR3 size: 18 residues. The CDR3 bases are TGTGCCAGCAGCTTAGGGGACCGGGGGACTAGCGGGGACAATGAGCAGTTCTTC. Translated: CASSLGDRGTSGDNEQFF.

The chain has TRBV5-1 and TRBJ2-7; 9 bases are a match to TRBD2. The germline V gene encodes CDR1 SGHRS and CDR2 YFSETQ. Losses at the gene ends were 4 bases for V and 7 bases for J; bases not matched to a gene: 18. The CDR3 consists of 17 residues. CDR3 residues: CASSPTGQREDLEEQYF. The CDR3 DNA reads TGCGCCAGCAGCCCCACCGGACAGCGGGAGGACCTAGAAGAGCAGTACTTC.

The chain employs TRBV6-6 and TRBJ2-7; D remains ambiguous. V lost 5 bases, J lost 4 bases, and 18 bases lay in between. There are 15 residues in the CDR3. The germline CDR1 and CDR2 sequences are MNHNY and SVGAGI (reference sequence). CDR3 DNA sequence: TGTGCCAGCAGTAGACCGGGTTCCGGTTTATACGAGCAGTACTTC. As protein: CASSRPGSGLYEQYF.

The chain employs TRBV29-1 and TRBJ2-1; TRBD2 matches at 11 bases. Looked up from germline, CDR1 is SQVTM and CDR2 is ANQGSEA. The trim removed 5 bases at V and 9 bases at J, leaving 9 bases unmatched. This CDR3 has 14 amino acids. CDR3 DNA sequence: TGCAGCGTTCGTCCCTTTAGCGGGAGGGTTGAGCAGTTCTTC. This sequence encodes CSVRPFSGRVEQFF.